This entry is about one T cell receptor beta chain. Its antigen is currently unknown. The V gene's germline CDR1 is SEHNR and CDR2 FQNEAQ (reference sequence). V lost 3 bases, J lost 2 bases, and 11 bases lay in between. This CDR3 spans 14 amino acids. The data were taken from a study of T cell responses to AZD1222 COVID-19 vaccine. Regarding the study as a whole: Seropositivity was recorded at baseline in only a handful of AZD1222 recipients.

Assay: immunoSEQ multiplex PCR; the TCRdb copy retains only in-frame clones and omits some. The top ten clones hold around 2.9% of a sample with some 150,000 clones, around 90% of them seen once. The origin of this receptor is an adult who received the AZD1222 COVID-19 vaccine. Sequencing was performed on peripheral blood, taken 28 days after the second AZD1222 dose. The chain uses TRBV7-9 and TRBJ2-7; perhaps TRBD2 as D (5 bases). The chain's CDR3 is CASSFGVDPYEQYF. CDR3 in DNA: TGTGCCAGCAGCTTCGGGGTGGACCCCTACGAGCAGTACTTC.